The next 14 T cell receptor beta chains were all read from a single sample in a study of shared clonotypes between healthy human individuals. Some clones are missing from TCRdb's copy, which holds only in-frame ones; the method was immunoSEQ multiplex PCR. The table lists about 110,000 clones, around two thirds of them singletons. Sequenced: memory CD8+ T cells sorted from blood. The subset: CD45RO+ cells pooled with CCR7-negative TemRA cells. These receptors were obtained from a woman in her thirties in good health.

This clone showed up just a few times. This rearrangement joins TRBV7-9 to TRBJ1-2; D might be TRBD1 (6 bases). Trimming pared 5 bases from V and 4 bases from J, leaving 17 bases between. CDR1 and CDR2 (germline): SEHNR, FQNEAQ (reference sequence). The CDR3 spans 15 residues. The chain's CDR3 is CASSRWDTEGYGYTF. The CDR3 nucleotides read TGTGCCAGCAGCCGATGGGACACTGAGGGCTATGGCTACACCTTC. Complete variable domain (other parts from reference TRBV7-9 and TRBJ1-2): DTGVSQNPRHKITKRGQNVTFRCDPISEHNRLYWYRQTLGQGPEFLTYFQNEAQLEKSRLLSDRFSAERPKGSFSTLEIQRTEQGDSAMYLCASSRWDTEGYGYTFGSGTRLTVV.

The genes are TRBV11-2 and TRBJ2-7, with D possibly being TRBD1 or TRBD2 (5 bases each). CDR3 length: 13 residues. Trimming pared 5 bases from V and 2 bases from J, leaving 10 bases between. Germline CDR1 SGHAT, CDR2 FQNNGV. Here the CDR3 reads CASSRDVPYEQYF. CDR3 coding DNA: TGTGCCAGCAGCCGGGACGTCCCCTACGAGCAGTACTTC.

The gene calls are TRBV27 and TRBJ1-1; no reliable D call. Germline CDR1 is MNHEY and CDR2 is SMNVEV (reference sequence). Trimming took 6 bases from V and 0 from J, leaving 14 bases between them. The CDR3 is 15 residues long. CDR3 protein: CASSSMGDMNTEAFF. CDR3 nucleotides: TGTGCCAGCAGCTCCATGGGAGACATGAACACTGAAGCTTTCTTT.

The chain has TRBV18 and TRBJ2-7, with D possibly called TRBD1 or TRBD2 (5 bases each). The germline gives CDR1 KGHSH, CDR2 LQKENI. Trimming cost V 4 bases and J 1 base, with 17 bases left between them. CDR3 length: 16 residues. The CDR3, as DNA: TGTGCCAGCTCACTTACCCCGGGACGGGAATCCTACGAGCAGTACTTC. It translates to CASSLTPGRESYEQYF.

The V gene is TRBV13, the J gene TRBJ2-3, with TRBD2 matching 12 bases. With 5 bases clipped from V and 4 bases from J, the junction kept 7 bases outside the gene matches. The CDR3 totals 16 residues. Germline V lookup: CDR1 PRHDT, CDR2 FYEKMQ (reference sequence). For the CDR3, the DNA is TGTGCCAGCAGCCCCCCGACTAGCGGGAGCGCAGATACGCAGTATTTT. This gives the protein CASSPPTSGSADTQYF. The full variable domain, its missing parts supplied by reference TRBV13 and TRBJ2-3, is AAGVIQSPRHLIKEKRETATLKCYPIPRHDTVYWYQQGPGQDPQFLISFYEKMQSDKGSIPDRFSAQQFSDYHSELNMSSLELGDSALYFCASSPPTSGSADTQYFGPGTRLTVL.

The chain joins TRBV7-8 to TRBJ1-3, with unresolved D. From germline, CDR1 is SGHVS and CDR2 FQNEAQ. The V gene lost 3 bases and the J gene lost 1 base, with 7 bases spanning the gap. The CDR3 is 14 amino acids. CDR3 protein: CASSFRTSGNTIYF. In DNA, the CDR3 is TGTGCCAGCAGCTTCCGGACTTCTGGAAACACCATATATTTT.

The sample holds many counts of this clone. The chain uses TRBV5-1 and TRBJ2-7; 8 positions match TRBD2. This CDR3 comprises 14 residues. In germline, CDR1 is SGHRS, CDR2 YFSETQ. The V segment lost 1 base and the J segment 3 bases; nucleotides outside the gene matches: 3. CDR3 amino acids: CASSLRTSGYEQYF. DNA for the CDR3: TGCGCCAGCAGCTTGCGAACTAGCGGCTACGAGCAGTACTTC.

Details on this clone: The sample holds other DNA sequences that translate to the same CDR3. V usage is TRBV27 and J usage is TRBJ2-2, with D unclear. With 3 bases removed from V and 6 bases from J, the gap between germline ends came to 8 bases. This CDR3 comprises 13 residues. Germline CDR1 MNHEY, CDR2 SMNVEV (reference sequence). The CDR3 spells CASSLLGSGELFF. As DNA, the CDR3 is TGTGCCAGCAGTTTGCTAGGATCCGGGGAGCTGTTTTTT.

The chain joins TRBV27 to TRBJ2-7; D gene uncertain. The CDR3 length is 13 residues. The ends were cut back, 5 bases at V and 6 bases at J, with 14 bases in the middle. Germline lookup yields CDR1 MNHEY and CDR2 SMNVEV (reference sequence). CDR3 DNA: TGTGCCAGCAGTCCTCTAATGTATGGCGAGCAGTACTTC. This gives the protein CASSPLMYGEQYF.

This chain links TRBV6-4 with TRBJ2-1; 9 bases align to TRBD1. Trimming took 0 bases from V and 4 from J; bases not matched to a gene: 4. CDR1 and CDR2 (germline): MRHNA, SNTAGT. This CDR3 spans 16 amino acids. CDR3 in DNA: TGTGCCAGCAGTGACTCTTACAGGGGGCAATACAATGAGCAGTTCTTC. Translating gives CASSDSYRGQYNEQFF.

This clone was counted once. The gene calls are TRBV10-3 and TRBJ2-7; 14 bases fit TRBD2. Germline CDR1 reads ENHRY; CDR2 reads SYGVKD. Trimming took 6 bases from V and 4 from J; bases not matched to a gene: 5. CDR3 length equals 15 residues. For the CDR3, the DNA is TGTGCCATCAGAGGACTAGCGGGAGGAGCGTACGAGCAGTACTTC. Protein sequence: CAIRGLAGGAYEQYF.

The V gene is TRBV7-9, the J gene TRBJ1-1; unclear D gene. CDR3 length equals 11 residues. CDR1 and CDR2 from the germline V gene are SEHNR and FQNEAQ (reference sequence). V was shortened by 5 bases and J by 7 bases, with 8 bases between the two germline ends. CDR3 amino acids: CASSAGGEAFF. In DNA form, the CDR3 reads TGTGCCAGCAGCGCCGGCGGTGAAGCTTTCTTT.

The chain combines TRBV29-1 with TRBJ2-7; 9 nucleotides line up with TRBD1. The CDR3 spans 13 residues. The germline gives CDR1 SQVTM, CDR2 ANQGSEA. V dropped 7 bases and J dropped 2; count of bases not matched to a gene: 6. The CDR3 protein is CSAWTGDTYEQYF. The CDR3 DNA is TGCAGCGCCTGGACAGGGGACACCTACGAGCAGTACTTC.

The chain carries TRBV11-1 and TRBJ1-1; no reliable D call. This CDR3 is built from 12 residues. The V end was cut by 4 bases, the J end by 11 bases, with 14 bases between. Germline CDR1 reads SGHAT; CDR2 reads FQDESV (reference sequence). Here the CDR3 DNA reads TGTGCCAGCAGCTGGATCGAAACCGCTGCTTTCTTT. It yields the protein CASSWIETAAFF.